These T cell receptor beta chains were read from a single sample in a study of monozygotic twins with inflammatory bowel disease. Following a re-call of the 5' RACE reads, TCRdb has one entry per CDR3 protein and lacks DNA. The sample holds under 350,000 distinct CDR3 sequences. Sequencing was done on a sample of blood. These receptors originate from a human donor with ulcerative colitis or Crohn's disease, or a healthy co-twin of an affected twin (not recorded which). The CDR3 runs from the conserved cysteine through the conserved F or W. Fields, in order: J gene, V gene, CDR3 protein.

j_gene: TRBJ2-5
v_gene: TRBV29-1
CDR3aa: CSVWTSGSGWETQYF

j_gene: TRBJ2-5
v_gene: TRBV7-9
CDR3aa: CASSVSVGSQETQYF

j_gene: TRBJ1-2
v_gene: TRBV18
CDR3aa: CASSPTQGHGYTF

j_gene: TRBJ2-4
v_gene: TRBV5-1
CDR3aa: CASSRESVRHMQYF

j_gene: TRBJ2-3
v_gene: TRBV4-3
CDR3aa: CASSDGQTTDTQYF

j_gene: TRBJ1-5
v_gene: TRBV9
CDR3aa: CASSVRDYQPQHF

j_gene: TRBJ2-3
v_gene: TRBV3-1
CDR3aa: CASSQDPLDTQYF

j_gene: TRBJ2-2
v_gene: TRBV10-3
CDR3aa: CAISDWGLNTGELFF

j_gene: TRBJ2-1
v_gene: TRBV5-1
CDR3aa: CASSRTSDNEQFF

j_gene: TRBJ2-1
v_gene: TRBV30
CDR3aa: CAGAGLGPYNEQFF

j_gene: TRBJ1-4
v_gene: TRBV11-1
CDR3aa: CASSPYATRGTVNNEKLFF

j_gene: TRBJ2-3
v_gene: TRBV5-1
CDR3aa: CASSSTASGGAGLFTDTQYF

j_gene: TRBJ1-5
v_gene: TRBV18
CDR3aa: CASSPGDSNQPQHF

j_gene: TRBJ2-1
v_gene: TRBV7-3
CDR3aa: CASSSGNRGIDNEQFF

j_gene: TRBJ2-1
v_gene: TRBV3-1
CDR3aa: CASSHSQSYNEQFF

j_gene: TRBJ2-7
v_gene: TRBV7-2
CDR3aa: CASSLEGYPSYEQYF

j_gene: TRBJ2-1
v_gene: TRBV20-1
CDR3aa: CSARTGAEQFF

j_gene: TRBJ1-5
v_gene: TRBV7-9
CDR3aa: CASSLIEDQPQHF

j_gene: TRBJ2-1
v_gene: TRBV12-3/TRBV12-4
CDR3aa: CASRRSVVFNEQFF

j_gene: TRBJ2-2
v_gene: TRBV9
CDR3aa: CASSLQGGRDTGELFF

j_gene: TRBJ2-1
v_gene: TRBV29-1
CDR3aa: CSHKSGREQFF

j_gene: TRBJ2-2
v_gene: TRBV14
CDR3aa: CASSPDRILTGELFF

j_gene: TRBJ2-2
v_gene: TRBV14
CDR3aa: CASSPSYMSRTGELFF

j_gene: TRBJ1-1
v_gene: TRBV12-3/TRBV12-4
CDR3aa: CASSHGQVATEAFF

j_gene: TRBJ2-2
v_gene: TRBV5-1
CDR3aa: CASSLMWSGGPVSGELFF

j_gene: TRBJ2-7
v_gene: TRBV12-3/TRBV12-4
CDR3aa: CASTRGTGPYEQYF

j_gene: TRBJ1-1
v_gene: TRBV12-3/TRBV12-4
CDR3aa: CASSPQGQTEAFF

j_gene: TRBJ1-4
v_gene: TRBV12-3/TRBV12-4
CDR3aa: CASSLEVNEKLFF

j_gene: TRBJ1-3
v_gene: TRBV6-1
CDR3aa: CASSPDRVGNTIYF

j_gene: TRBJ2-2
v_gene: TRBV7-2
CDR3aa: CASSQEGGALNTGELFF

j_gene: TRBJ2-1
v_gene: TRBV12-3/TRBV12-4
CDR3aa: CASSRLGLYNEQFF

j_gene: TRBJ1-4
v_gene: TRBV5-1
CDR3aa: CASSPDLTVNEKLFF

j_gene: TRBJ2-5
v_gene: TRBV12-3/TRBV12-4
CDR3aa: CASSFGRAGGETQYF

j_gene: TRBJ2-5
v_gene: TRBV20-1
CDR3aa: CSATPREGRETQYF

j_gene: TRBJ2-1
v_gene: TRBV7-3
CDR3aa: CATPALFNNKQFF

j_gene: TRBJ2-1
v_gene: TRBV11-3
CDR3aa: CASSLEVGLAGINEQFF

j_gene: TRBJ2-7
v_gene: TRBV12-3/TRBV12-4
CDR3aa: CASSLSLGPYEQYF

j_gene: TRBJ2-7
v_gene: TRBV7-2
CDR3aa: CASSFAERGEQYF

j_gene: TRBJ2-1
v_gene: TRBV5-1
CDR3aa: CASSLGGRATEQFF

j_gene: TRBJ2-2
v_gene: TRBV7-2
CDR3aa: CASSSNTGELFF

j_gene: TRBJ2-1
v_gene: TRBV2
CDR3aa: CASSALATWEQFF

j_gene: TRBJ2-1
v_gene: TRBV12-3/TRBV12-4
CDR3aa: CASRVGLAGVYEQFF

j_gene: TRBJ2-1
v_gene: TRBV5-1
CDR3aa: CASSLGSSGSGVDEQFF

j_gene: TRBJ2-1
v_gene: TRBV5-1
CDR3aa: CASSLEGGQYYNEQFF

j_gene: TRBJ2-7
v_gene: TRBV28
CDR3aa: CASSAPGLAAYEQYF

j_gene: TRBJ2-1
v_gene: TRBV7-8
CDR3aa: CASSLAGGPECCSF

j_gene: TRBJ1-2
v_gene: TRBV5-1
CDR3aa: CASSPGPANYGYTF

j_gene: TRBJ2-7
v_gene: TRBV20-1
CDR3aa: CSAPNPRQGSYEQYF

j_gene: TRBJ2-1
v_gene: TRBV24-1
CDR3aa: CATSDGAGTHNEQFF

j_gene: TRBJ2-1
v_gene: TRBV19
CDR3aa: CASHRGATSYNEQFF

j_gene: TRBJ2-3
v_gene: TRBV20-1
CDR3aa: CSARDHGFPDTQYF

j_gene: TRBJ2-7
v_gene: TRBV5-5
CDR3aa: CASSLVATSYEQYF

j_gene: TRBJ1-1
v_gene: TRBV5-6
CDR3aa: CASTETIRGYTEAFF

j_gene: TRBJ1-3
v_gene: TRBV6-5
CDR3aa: CASSYSGAYSGNTIYF